This T cell receptor beta chain stems from a study of CD8 T cells in Susac syndrome. Study summary: Blood was drawn from patients with Susac syndrome. At that point, they were therapy-naive, on corticosteroids, or on intravenous immunoglobulin alone.

Germline lookup yields CDR1 ENHRY and CDR2 SYGVKD. V was pared by 8 bases and J by 4 bases, with 12 bases between. CDR3 length: 12 amino acids. A quantity of roughly 0.5 to 1 ug RNA underwent reverse transcription using random hexamers. TCRdb reprocessed the immunoSEQ multiplex PCR reads with MiXCR, giving one entry per CDR3 protein. The table has 67,000 or so distinct CDR3 sequences, just over 90% seen once. Sequencing used CD4+ T cells from PBMCs. The clonotype was recovered from a human donor with Susac syndrome. V is TRBV10-3 and J is TRBJ2-7, with D possibly TRBD1 on 6 matching bases. CDR3 sequence: CAIRTDEYEQYF. CDR3 nucleotides: TGTGCCATCCGGACAGACGAGTACGAGCAGTACTTC.